This passage covers 20 T cell receptor beta chains from one sample sequenced in a study of OX40 agonist ivuxolimab in advanced cancers. Receptor amplification or capture employed the immunoSEQ multiplex PCR assay. The immuneACCESS repertoire file appears here via TCRdb, limited to in-frame rearrangements. These files lack a portion of the clones; in checked studies, under half of the deficit traces to unresolved V genes, and the cause of the others is not known. The sample data list some 70,000 clones, and approximately 91% of these were observed just once. The ten largest clones represent 2% to 2.5% of the sample. The input for sequencing was CD4+ or CD8+ T cells sorted from blood, taken in a trial of the OX40 agonist ivuxolimab. The receptors derive from an adult with an advanced solid tumor such as melanoma, head and neck, liver or kidney cancer.

This sequence joins TRBV30 and TRBJ2-7; D may be TRBD2 (5 bases). V was trimmed by 5 bases and J by 1 base, leaving 6 bases between them. Germline CDR1 GTSNPN, CDR2 SVGIG (reference sequence). The length of the CDR3 is 11 residues. CDR3 protein: CAWGLSYEQYF. CDR3 DNA sequence: TGTGCCTGGGGACTTTCCTACGAGCAGTACTTC.

The rearrangement links TRBV10-3 to TRBJ2-1, with 14 nucleotides matching TRBD2. J was trimmed by 8 bases and V by 6 bases; bases with no gene match: 9. The germline CDR1 and CDR2 sequences are ENHRY and SYGVKD. This CDR3 region has 16 residues. This chain's CDR3 is CAISSGLAGGVYEQFF. The CDR3 DNA is TGTGCCATCAGCTCCGGACTAGCGGGGGGTGTTTATGAGCAGTTCTTC.

This chain links TRBV7-3 with TRBJ2-7; no clear D. Trimming cost V 2 bases and J 3 bases, with 14 bases left between them. The CDR3 runs to 15 residues. Looked up from germline, CDR1 is SGHTA and CDR2 is FQGTGA. DNA of the CDR3: TGTGCCAGCAGCTTAGGCCCGTCGAACGGCTACGAGCAGTACTTC. Translating gives CASSLGPSNGYEQYF. The full variable domain, rest sourced from reference TRBV7-3 and TRBJ2-7, is GAGVSQTPSNKVTEKGKYVELRCDPISGHTALYWYRQSLGQGPEFLIYFQGTGAADDSGLPNDRFFAVRPEGSVSTLKIQRTERGDSAVYLCASSLGPSNGYEQYFGPGTRLTVT.

This clone has only one observation. The gene calls are TRBV18 and TRBJ1-1, with a weak D call TRBD1 (5 bases). V lost 1 base, J lost 3 bases, and 15 bases lay in between. The germline gives CDR1 KGHSH, CDR2 LQKENI. CDR3 length: 16 residues. CDR3 in amino acids: CASSPQGEGGYTEAFF. CDR3 DNA: TGTGCCAGCTCACCACAAGGGGAGGGAGGATACACTGAAGCTTTCTTT.

The chain couples TRBV27 to TRBJ2-7; 9 positions agree with TRBD1. CDR1 is MNHEY and CDR2 is SMNVEV in the germline V gene (reference sequence). J lost 3 bases, V lost 2 bases, and 2 bases had no gene match. The CDR3 extends over 14 amino acids. The CDR3 sequence is CASSLNRGHYEQYF. The CDR3, as DNA: TGTGCCAGCAGTTTAAACAGGGGGCACTACGAGCAGTACTTC.

The chain uses TRBV18 and TRBJ2-6; D uncertain. CDR1 KGHSH and CDR2 LQKENI come from the germline V gene. V dropped 3 bases and J dropped 4 bases, with 7 bases sitting between them. The CDR3 runs to 14 residues. CDR3 sequence: CASSPLPGANVLTF. DNA of the CDR3: TGTGCCAGCTCACCTTTACCCGGGGCCAACGTCCTGACTTTC.

The chain is built from TRBV7-2 and TRBJ2-5, with TRBD1 matching 8 bases. The V gene's germline CDR1 is SGHTA and CDR2 FQGNSA. The CDR3 is made up of 15 amino acids. The V gene end was trimmed by 2 bases and the J gene end by 1 base; junction bases not matched to a gene: 3. The CDR3, as DNA: TGTGCCAGCAGCTTACCCGGGACAGGCCAAGAGACCCAGTACTTC. Its translation is CASSLPGTGQETQYF.

The chain combines TRBV4-2 with TRBJ2-5, with 7 bases that match TRBD2. The CDR3 loop spans 15 amino acids. V dropped 0 bases and J dropped 3; count of bases not matched to a gene: 4. Germline loops: CDR1 LGHNA, CDR2 YNFKEQ. DNA of the CDR3: TGTGCCAGCAGCCAAGATCCCGGGACTAAAGAGACCCAGTACTTC. This sequence encodes CASSQDPGTKETQYF.

The chain links TRBV11-3 to TRBJ1-2; D may be TRBD1 (5 bases). Germline V gene sequence: CDR1 SGHNT, CDR2 YENEEA. The CDR3 extends over 15 amino acids. Trimming removed 7 bases from V and 4 bases from J, with 19 bases in between. The CDR3 spells CASTPVRGGTYGYTF. The CDR3 coding sequence is TGTGCCAGCACTCCGGTTCGGGGAGGGACCTATGGCTACACCTTC.

This clone was picked up one time. The rearrangement uses TRBV23-1 and TRBJ1-2, with 7 bases aligning to TRBD1. TRBV23-1 belongs to the ORF category, with a function that is uncertain. The CDR3 is 17 amino acids. After removal of 6 bases from V and 6 bases from J, the junction contained 19 bases not matched to a gene. The CDR3 sequence is CASSPNKTGALRDGYTF. In nucleotides, the CDR3 is TGCGCCAGCAGCCCTAACAAAACAGGGGCTCTAAGGGATGGCTACACCTTC.

This clone was found a few times. The chain carries TRBV5-1 and TRBJ2-7; 8 nucleotides line up with TRBD1. CDR3 length: 14 residues. Germline CDR1 and CDR2: SGHRS and YFSETQ. V was clipped by 0 bases and J by 5 bases; unmatched bases: 4. Here the CDR3 DNA reads TGCGCCAGCAGCTTGGACGGACAGGGCAACGAGCAGTACTTC. It codes for CASSLDGQGNEQYF.

The J gene is TRBJ2-5, the V gene TRBV19; maybe TRBD2 (6 bases). Trimming pared 1 base from V and 7 bases from J, leaving 16 bases between. This CDR3 has 15 residues. Germline V lookup: CDR1 LNHDA, CDR2 SQIVND (reference sequence). The CDR3 DNA follows: TGTGCCAGTAGTATAGCCCCGGGGGACGGGCGGACCCAGTACTTC. The encoded protein is CASSIAPGDGRTQYF.

V gene TRBV5-5 combines with J gene TRBJ1-2, with 7 bases fitting TRBD1. This CDR3 region has 15 residues. Trimming took 3 bases from V and 0 from J; bases not matched to a gene: 5. CDR1 and CDR2 (germline): SGHKS, YYEKEE (reference sequence). CDR3 nucleotide sequence: TGTGCCAGCAGCTGGGGACAGACCACTAACTATGGCTACACCTTC. Its translation: CASSWGQTTNYGYTF.

This clone was seen once. V is TRBV7-9 and J is TRBJ1-2, with D perhaps matching TRBD1 (5 bases). With 2 bases removed from V and 6 bases from J, the gap between germline ends came to 10 bases. There are 13 residues in the CDR3. Germline V gives CDR1 SEHNR, CDR2 FQNEAQ (reference sequence). CDR3 protein: CASSLSRDDGYTF. The CDR3 nucleotides read TGTGCCAGCAGCTTAAGCAGGGATGATGGCTACACCTTC.

V is TRBV5-6 and J is TRBJ2-5, with 7 bases fitting TRBD1. The V gene end was trimmed by 4 bases and the J gene end by 4 bases; junction bases not matched to a gene: 7. Germline CDR1 and CDR2: SGHDT and YYEEEE. The CDR3 spans 14 residues. The CDR3 DNA reads as TGTGCCAGCAGCATATTACAGGGGCGAGAGACCCAGTACTTC. Translating gives CASSILQGRETQYF.

The chain combines TRBV27 with TRBJ2-3; 12 positions match TRBD2. The CDR3 covers 18 residues. V lost 1 base and J lost 7; bases outside the gene matches: 12. CDR1 MNHEY and CDR2 SMNVEV come from the germline V gene (reference sequence). CDR3 residues: CASSLFPLQTSGRNTQYF. The DNA of the CDR3 is TGTGCCAGCAGTTTATTCCCGCTCCAGACTAGCGGGAGAAATACGCAGTATTTT.

V and J are TRBV5-6 and TRBJ1-4; TRBD1 is a possible D gene (5 bases). Germline-derived CDR1 and CDR2 are SGHDT and YYEEEE. With 0 bases removed from V and 7 bases from J, the gap between germline ends came to 7 bases. CDR3 length: 13 amino acids. Here the CDR3 reads CASSLAGIEKLFF. The CDR3 DNA follows: TGTGCCAGCAGCTTGGCAGGGATTGAAAAACTGTTTTTT.

This clone appeared once. V and J are TRBV30 and TRBJ1-2; a weak D match, TRBD1 (6 bases). Germline V gives CDR1 GTSNPN, CDR2 SVGIG (reference sequence). Trimming pared 1 base from V and 0 bases from J, leaving 21 bases between. This CDR3 spans 18 amino acids. In DNA, the CDR3 is TGTGCCTGGAGTGGGGCCGGCGGGGGCCTCAGACCTAACTATGGCTACACCTTC. It yields the protein CAWSGAGGGLRPNYGYTF.

This clone was observed a few times. The rearrangement joins TRBV6-6 to TRBJ2-5; D call uncertain. The CDR3 consists of 15 residues. The V gene lost 3 bases and the J gene lost 5 bases, with 16 bases spanning the gap. Germline values: CDR1 MNHNY, CDR2 SVGAGI (reference sequence). In DNA, the CDR3 is TGTGCCAGCAGTTATAGTGGCGGACCAGAGGAGACCCAGTACTTC. Protein product: CASSYSGGPEETQYF.

This clone was observed a single time. This chain connects TRBV27 to TRBJ2-1; 9 positions match TRBD2. Germline lookup yields CDR1 MNHEY and CDR2 SMNVEV (reference sequence). V gave up 1 base and J gave up 0 bases; unmatched junction bases: 10. The CDR3 runs 19 residues. CDR3 loop: CASSLWLGISGSSYNEQFF. In DNA form, the CDR3 reads TGTGCCAGCAGTTTATGGCTTGGGATTAGCGGGAGCTCCTACAATGAGCAGTTCTTC.